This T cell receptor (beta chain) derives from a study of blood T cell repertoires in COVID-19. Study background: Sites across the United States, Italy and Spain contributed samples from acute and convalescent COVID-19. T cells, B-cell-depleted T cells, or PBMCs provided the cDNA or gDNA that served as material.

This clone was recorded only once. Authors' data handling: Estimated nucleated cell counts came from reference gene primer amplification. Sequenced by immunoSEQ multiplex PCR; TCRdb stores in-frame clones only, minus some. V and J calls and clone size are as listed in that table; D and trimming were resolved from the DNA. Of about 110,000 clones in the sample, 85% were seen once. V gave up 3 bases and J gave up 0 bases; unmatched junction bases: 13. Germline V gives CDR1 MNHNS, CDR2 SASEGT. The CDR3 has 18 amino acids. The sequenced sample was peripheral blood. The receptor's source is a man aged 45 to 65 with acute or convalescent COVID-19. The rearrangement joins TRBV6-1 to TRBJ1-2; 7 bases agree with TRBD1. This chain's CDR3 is CASSDWDRGTGANYGYTF. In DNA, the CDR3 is TGTGCCAGCAGTGACTGGGACAGAGGGACGGGGGCTAACTATGGCTACACCTTC.